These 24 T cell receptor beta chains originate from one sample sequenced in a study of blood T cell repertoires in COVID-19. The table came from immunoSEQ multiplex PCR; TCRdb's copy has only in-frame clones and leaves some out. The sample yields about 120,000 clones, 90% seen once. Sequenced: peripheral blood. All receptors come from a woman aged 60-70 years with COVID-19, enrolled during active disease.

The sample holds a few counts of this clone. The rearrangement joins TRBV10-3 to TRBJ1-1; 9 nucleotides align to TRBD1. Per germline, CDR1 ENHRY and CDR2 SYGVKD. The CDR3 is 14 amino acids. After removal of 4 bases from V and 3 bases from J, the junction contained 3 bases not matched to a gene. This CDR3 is CAISGGQGYTEAFF. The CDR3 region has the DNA TGTGCCATCAGTGGGGGACAGGGATACACTGAAGCTTTCTTT.

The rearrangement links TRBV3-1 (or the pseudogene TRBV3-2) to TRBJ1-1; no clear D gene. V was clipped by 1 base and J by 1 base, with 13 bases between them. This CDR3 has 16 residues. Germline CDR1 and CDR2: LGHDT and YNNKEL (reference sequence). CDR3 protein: CASSQVESVRNTEAFF. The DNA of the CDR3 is TGTGCCAGCAGCCAAGTAGAGTCCGTTCGGAACACTGAAGCTTTCTTT.

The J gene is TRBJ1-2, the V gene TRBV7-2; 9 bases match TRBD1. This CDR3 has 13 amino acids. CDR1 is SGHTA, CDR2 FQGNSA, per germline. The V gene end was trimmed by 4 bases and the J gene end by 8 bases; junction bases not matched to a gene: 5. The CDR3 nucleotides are TGTGCCAGCAGCTCCCGGACAGGGGAAGGCTACACCTTC. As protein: CASSSRTGEGYTF.

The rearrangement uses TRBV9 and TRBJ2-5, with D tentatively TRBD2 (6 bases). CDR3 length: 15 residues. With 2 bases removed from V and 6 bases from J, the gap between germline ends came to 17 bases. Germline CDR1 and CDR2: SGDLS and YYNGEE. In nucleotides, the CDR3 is TGTGCCAGCAGCGTTTTCGGAGGGGCCCCCCAGACCCAGTACTTC. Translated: CASSVFGGAPQTQYF.

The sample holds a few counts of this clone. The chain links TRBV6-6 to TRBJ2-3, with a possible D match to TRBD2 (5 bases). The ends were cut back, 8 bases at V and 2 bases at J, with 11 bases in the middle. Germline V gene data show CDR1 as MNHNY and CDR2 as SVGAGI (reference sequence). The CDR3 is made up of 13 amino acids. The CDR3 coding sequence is TGTGCCAGCGGAGGCCGGAACACAGATACGCAGTATTTT. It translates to CASGGRNTDTQYF.

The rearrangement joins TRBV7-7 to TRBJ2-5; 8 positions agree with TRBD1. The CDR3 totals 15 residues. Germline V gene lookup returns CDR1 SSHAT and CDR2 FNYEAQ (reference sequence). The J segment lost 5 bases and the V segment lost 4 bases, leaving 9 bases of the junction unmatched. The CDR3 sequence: CASSSQGGRGETQYF. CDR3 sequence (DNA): TGTGCCAGCAGCTCACAGGGGGGCAGAGGGGAGACCCAGTACTTC.

The CDR3 reads CASSLGGETPLHF. As DNA, the CDR3 is TGTGCCAGCAGCTTGGGGGGGGAGACACCCCTCCACTTT. The chain combines TRBV5-6 with TRBJ1-6; tentative D call: TRBD1 (5 bases). Germline values: CDR1 SGHDT, CDR2 YYEEEE. The CDR3 spans 13 residues. Trimming removed 0 bases at V and 11 bases at J, with 9 bases between.

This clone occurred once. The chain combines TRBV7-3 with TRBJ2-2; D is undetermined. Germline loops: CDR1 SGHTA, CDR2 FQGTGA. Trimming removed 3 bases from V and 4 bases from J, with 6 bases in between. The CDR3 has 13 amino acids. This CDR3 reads CASSFTVTGELFF. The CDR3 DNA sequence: TGTGCCAGCAGCTTTACGGTCACCGGGGAGCTGTTTTTT.

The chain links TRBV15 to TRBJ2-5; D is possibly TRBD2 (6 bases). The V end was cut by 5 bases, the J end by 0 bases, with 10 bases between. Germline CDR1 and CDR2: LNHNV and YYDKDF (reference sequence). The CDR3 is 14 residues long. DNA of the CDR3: TGTGCCACCAGCCGGGAGAGCAACCAAGAGACCCAGTACTTC. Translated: CATSRESNQETQYF.

CDR3 nucleotides: TGTGCCAGCAGTCGCCCGGCGGGGGCGAACTACGAGCAGTACTTC. Amino acids: CASSRPAGANYEQYF. The chain carries TRBV9 and TRBJ2-7; D might be TRBD2 (7 bases). Trimming took off 5 bases at V and 3 bases at J, with 18 bases between the two ends. This CDR3 contains 15 residues. The germline gives CDR1 SGDLS, CDR2 YYNGEE.

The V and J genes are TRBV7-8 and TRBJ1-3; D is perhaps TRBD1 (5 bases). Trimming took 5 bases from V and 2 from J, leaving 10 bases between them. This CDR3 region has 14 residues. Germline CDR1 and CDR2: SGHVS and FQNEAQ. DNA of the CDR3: TGTGCCAGCAGCCCCCAGGGTCCTGGAAACACCATATATTTT. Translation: CASSPQGPGNTIYF.

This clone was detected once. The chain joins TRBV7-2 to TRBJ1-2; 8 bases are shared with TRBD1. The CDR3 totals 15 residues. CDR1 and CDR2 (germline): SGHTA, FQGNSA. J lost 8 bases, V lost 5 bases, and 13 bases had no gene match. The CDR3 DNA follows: TGTGCCAGCAGCAACCCTGACAGGGGAGTGTTCGGCTACACCTTC. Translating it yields CASSNPDRGVFGYTF.

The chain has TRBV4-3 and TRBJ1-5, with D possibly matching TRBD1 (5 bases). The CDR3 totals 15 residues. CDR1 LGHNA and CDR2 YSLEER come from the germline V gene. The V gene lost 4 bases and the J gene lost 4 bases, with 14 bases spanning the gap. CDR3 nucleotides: TGCGCCAGCAGCCCTAGGAGGGGAACTAATCAGCCCCAGCATTTT. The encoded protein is CASSPRRGTNQPQHF.

The CDR3 here is CAISESRGQAHEQYF. The CDR3 DNA reads TGTGCCATCAGTGAGAGCCGGGGACAGGCTCACGAGCAGTACTTC. The genes are TRBV10-3 and TRBJ2-7; 8 nucleotides line up with TRBD1. The V segment lost 2 bases and the J segment 5 bases; nucleotides outside the gene matches: 8. Germline CDR1 is ENHRY and CDR2 is SYGVKD. This CDR3 contains 15 residues.

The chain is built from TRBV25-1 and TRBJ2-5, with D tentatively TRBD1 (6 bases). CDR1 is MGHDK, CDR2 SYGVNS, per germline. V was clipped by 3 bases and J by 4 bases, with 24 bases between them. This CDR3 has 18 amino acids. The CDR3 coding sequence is TGTGCCAGCAGTGACGCAAACGTACAGGGTCGGGACGGAGAGACCCAGTACTTC. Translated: CASSDANVQGRDGETQYF.

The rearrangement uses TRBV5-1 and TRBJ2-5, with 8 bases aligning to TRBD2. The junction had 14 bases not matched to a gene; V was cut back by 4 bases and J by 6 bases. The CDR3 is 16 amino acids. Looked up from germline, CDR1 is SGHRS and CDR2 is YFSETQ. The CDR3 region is CASSLGARGASQTQYF. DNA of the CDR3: TGCGCCAGCAGCCTGGGTGCGCGGGGGGCGTCCCAGACCCAGTACTTC. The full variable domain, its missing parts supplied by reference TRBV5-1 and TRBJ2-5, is KAGVTQTPRYLIKTRGQQVTLSCSPISGHRSVSWYQQTPGQGLQFLFEYFSETQRNKGNFPGRFSGRQFSNSRSEMNVSTLELGDSALYLCASSLGARGASQTQYFGPGTRLLVL.

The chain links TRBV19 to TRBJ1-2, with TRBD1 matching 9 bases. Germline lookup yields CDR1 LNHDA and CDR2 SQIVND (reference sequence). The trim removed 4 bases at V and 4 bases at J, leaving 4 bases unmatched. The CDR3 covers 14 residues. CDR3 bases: TGTGCCAGTAGTAGCGGGACAGGGAGCTATGGCTACACCTTC. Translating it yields CASSSGTGSYGYTF.

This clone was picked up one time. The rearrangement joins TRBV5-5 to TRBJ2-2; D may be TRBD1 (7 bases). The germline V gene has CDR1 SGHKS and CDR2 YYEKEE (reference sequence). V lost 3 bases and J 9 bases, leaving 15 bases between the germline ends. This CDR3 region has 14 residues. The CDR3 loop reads CASSSAQGGRELFF. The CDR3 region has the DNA TGTGCCAGCAGCTCGGCCCAGGGGGGCCGGGAGCTGTTTTTT.

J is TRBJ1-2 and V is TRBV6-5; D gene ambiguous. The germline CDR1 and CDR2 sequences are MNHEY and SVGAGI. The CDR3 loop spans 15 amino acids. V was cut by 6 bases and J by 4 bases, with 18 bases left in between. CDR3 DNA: TGTGCCAGCAGGGACTCGGGTGACCAAAGCTATGGCTACACCTTC. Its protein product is CASRDSGDQSYGYTF.

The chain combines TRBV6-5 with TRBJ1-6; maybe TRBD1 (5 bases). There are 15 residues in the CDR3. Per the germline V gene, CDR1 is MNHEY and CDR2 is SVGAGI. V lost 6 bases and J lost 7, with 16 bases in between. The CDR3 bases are TGTGCCAGCAGGGGAAGGGGCTCGAGGAATTCACCCCTCCACTTT. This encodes CASRGRGSRNSPLHF.

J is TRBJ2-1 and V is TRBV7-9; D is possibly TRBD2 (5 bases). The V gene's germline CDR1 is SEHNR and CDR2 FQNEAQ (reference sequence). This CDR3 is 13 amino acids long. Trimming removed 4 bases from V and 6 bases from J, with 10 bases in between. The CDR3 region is CASSWRVSNEQFF. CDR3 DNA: TGTGCCAGCAGCTGGCGGGTCTCCAATGAGCAGTTCTTC. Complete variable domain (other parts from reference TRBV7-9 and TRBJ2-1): DTGVSQNPRHKITKRGQNVTFRCDPISEHNRLYWYRQTLGQGPEFLTYFQNEAQLEKSRLLSDRFSAERPKGSFSTLEIQRTEQGDSAMYLCASSWRVSNEQFFGPGTRLTVL.

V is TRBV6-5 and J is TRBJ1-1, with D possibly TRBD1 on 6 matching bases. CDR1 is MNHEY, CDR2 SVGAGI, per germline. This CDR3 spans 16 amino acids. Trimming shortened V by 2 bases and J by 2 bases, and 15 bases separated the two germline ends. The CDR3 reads CASSYGGGLGNTEAFF. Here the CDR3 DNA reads TGTGCCAGCAGTTACGGTGGGGGCTTGGGAAACACTGAAGCTTTCTTT.

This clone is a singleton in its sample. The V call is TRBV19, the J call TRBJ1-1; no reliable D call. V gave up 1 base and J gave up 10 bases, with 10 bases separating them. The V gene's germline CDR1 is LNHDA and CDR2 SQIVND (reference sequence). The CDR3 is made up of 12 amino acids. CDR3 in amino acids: CASSIGAGRAFF. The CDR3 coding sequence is TGTGCCAGTAGTATAGGGGCAGGTCGAGCTTTCTTT. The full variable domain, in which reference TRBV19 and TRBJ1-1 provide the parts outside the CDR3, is DGGITQSPKYLFRKEGQNVTLSCEQNLNHDAMYWYRQDPGQGLRLIYYSQIVNDFQKGDIAEGYSVSREKKESFPLTVTSAQKNPTAFYLCASSIGAGRAFFGQGTRLTVV.

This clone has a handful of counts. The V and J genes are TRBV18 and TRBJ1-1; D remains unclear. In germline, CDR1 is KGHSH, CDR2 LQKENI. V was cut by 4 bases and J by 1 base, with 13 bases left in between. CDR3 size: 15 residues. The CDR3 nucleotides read TGTGCCAGCTCACTCGGTATCACAGAGAACACTGAAGCTTTCTTT. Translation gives CASSLGITENTEAFF.